The clone carrying this TCR beta chain appeared a few times. Its antigen is unknown. Clones were sequenced by immunoSEQ multiplex PCR, and TCRdb holds only the in-frame ones, with some missing. Among some 130,000 clones listed, 87% were seen once. This CDR3 has 13 residues. J was trimmed by 4 bases and V by 7 bases; bases with no gene match: 6. The sample originates from a study of T cell responses to AZD1222 COVID-19 vaccine. Findings and caveats of the study: Mapped onto spike, vaccine-associated CD4 TCRs spanned it and were dominant at 160-218 and 743-854.

The receptor comes from an adult who received the AZD1222 COVID-19 vaccine. The specimen comprised peripheral blood, sampled 28 days after the second AZD1222 dose. This chain uses TRBV12-3 or TRBV12-4 with TRBJ2-7, with 8 bases fitting TRBD1. CDR3 protein: CASTQGAGYEQYF. The DNA of the CDR3 is TGTGCCAGCACCCAGGGGGCAGGATACGAGCAGTACTTC.